This T cell receptor beta chain came from a study of cytomegalovirus exposure and HLA in healthy donors. Study results and limitations: Analyses of presence and absence presupposed an approximately uniform sequencing depth across donors. Serostatus for CMV was the only available immune exposure information.

PCR primers comprised 60 Vbeta and 13 Jbeta primers. The method was immunoSEQ multiplex PCR; TCRdb's version includes in-frame clones alone and lacks a portion of them. This sample has more than 80,000 clones; 75% occur once, and the top ten carry around 2.8%. This clone has a single count. Its antigen remains unidentified. Germline V gene sequence: CDR1 SEHNR, CDR2 FQNEAQ (reference sequence). V was trimmed by 5 bases and J by 6 bases, leaving 10 bases between them. The CDR3 is made up of 13 amino acids. The donors, nominally healthy at sampling, likely had unrecorded immune exposures. This TCR was sampled from a male donor in good health and CMV-seropositive. The sequencing input was PBMCs. The rearrangement links TRBV7-9 to TRBJ2-2; the D is unclear. As DNA, the CDR3 is TGTGCCAGCAGCGAGTATTTACCCGGGGAGCTGTTTTTT. Its protein is CASSEYLPGELFF.